This T cell receptor beta chain was obtained from a study of Ad26.COV2.S vaccination and SARS-CoV-2 variants. Study at large: The authors gave Ad26.COV2.S intramuscularly, either once or twice 56 days apart.

Described treatment: roughly 20 received Ad26.COV2.S at low or high dose, single or two shots; about 5 received placebo; per-sample allocation not given. Samples analyzed were those drawn on day 63 after the first vaccine or placebo injection. Profiling relied on immunoSEQ multiplex PCR, and the TCRdb table lists in-frame clones only, not all of them. Of hundreds of thousands of clones listed, roughly 84% were seen once; the top ten hold around 3%. V trimming: 1 base; J trimming: 8 bases; junction bases outside the gene matches: 9. In germline, CDR1 is LGHDT, CDR2 YNNKEL (reference sequence). This CDR3 is built from 15 residues.

This chain connects TRBV3-1 (or the pseudogene TRBV3-2) to TRBJ1-2, with 8 bases that match TRBD1. This TCR was recovered from a person between 18 and 65 years old who received the Ad26.COV2.S COVID-19 vaccine or a placebo. Sequencing used peripheral blood, obtained in a trial of Ad26.COV2.S vaccine versus placebo. CDR3 region: CASSQGFAGGGGYTF. As DNA, the CDR3 is TGTGCCAGCAGCCAAGGCTTTGCAGGGGGCGGCGGCTACACCTTC.